This is a list of T cell receptor beta chains from one sample in a study of CD4+ T cells in melanoma. The data were produced by immunoSEQ multiplex PCR, yet TCRdb's version contains in-frame clones alone and is incomplete. The data show roughly 52,000 clones, roughly three quarters seen once. Sample: tumor tissue. The receptor source for this set is a human donor with melanoma. CDR3s include the opening cysteine and the closing phenylalanine or tryptophan. A D gene is named only where the DNA matches it firmly. Clone size, where shown, is once, few, many, or a class for clones that have expanded.

clone size,D gene,V gene,J gene,CDR3 DNA,CDR3 protein
-,TRBD1,TRBV27,TRBJ1-2,TGTGCCAGCAGTCCAGGACAGGGGGCCGGCTATGGCTACACCTTC,CASSPGQGAGYGYTF
-,TRBD1,TRBV7-2,TRBJ1-4,TGTGCCAGCAGCCCCTCGACAGGGAATGAAAAACTGTTTTTT,CASSPSTGNEKLFF
-,-,TRBV6-6,TRBJ2-1,TGTGCCAGCAGTTACTCAGGAGGGGAGCAGTTCTTC,CASSYSGGEQFF
few,-,TRBV5-4,TRBJ2-7,TGTGCCAGCAGCTTGGCCCGGGCCGGTGCCGGGGTACGCTCCTACGAGCAGTACTTC,CASSLARAGAGVRSYEQYF
few,TRBD2,TRBV4-1,TRBJ2-1,TGCGCCAGCAGCCAAGACAGACGGGGGGGCCTAATGAATGAGCAGTTCTTC,CASSQDRRGGLMNEQFF
-,TRBD1,TRBV4-1,TRBJ1-2,TGCGCCAGCAGCCCCCGGGACAGTGCTTATGGCTACACCTTC,CASSPRDSAYGYTF
-,-,TRBV28,TRBJ1-2,TGTGCCAGCAGTGCGGGACGGCTCTATGGCTACACCTTC,CASSAGRLYGYTF
-,-,TRBV5-6,TRBJ2-3,TGTGCCAGCAGCTTGGGTAGCACAGATACGCAGTATTTT,CASSLGSTDTQYF
-,TRBD2,TRBV6-1,TRBJ2-5,TGTGCCAGCAGTGGGCTAGCGGGGGCCTCCTCCCAAGAGACCCAGTACTTC,CASSGLAGASSQETQYF
many,-,TRBV9,TRBJ2-7,TGTGCCAGCAGCGTAGAATCAGAGAACCCCCACTACGAGCAGTACTTC,CASSVESENPHYEQYF
once,-,TRBV7-2,TRBJ1-4,TGTGCCAGCAGCTCTGCAACTAATGAAAAACTGTTTTTT,CASSSATNEKLFF
-,-,TRBV7-3,TRBJ2-2,TGTGCCAGCAGCCCCGGGGGCAGGGCGAGCACCGGGGAGCTGTTTTTT,CASSPGGRASTGELFF
-,TRBD2,TRBV27,TRBJ2-7,TGTGCCAGCAGTCCCCGGACTAGCGGGGACTACGAGCAGTACTTC,CASSPRTSGDYEQYF
-,TRBD2,TRBV4-3,TRBJ2-3,TGCGCCAGCAGCCAAGATATTCGAGCGGGGAGGCCAGATACGCAGTATTTT,CASSQDIRAGRPDTQYF
-,-,TRBV7-2,TRBJ2-7,TGTGCCAGCAGCTTATCCGGGGCAGGAGCTAGCGAGCAGTACTTC,CASSLSGAGASEQYF
-,-,TRBV4-3,TRBJ1-6,TGCGCCAGCAGCCAAGATCCCTATCGCGAAGGTAATTCACCCCTCCACTTT,CASSQDPYREGNSPLHF
-,-,TRBV27,TRBJ1-2,TGTGCCAGCAGTTATAGTCTCGGGGGGGCTGAGGGCTACACCTTC,CASSYSLGGAEGYTF
-,-,TRBV5-4,TRBJ2-7,TGTGCCAGCAGGCTCGACAGTTACGAGCAGTACTTC,CASRLDSYEQYF
once,TRBD2,TRBV5-1,TRBJ2-7,TGCGCCAGCAGCTCAGTGGGACTAGCGGGGACATCCTCCTACGAGCAGTACTTC,CASSSVGLAGTSSYEQYF
-,TRBD2,TRBV18,TRBJ2-3,TGTGCCAGCTCACTCGGGGGGGCAGATACGCAGTATTTT,CASSLGGADTQYF
-,TRBD1,TRBV7-6,TRBJ1-2,TGTGCCAGCAGCCCGGACAGGGGCAGTGTTGGCTACACCTTC,CASSPDRGSVGYTF
-,-,TRBV29-1,TRBJ2-1,TGCAGCGTTGAAGATCCGGGCAGAAGCTCCTACAATGAGCAGTTCTTC,CSVEDPGRSSYNEQFF
-,-,TRBV10-3,TRBJ1-2,TGTGCCATCACGAGGGACGGTACTAACTATGGCTACACCTTC,CAITRDGTNYGYTF
once,-,TRBV7-6,TRBJ2-7,TGTGCCAGCAGCTTGGAGACAGACTCCTACGAGCAGTACTTC,CASSLETDSYEQYF
few,TRBD1,TRBV5-6,TRBJ2-7,TGTGCCAGCAGCTTGATCGACAGGGGGGGACAAGAGCAGTACTTC,CASSLIDRGGQEQYF
-,-,TRBV4-1,TRBJ1-5,TGCGCCAGCAGCCAAGAGAGGTATAGCAATCAGCCCCAGCATTTT,CASSQERYSNQPQHF
-,TRBD1,TRBV4-2,TRBJ1-2,TGTGCCAGCAGCCTGGGACAGGGTGAGGGCTACACCTTC,CASSLGQGEGYTF
-,-,TRBV2,TRBJ2-1,TGTGCCAGCAGCAATCGAGAAGAGCAGTTCTTC,CASSNREEQFF
-,-,TRBV9,TRBJ2-1,TGTGCCAGCAGCGTAGACGACTCCCCAAACAATGAGCAGTTCTTC,CASSVDDSPNNEQFF
-,-,TRBV4-1,TRBJ2-1,TGCGCCAGCAGCCAAGAAGGCAGCTACAATGAGCAGTTCTTC,CASSQEGSYNEQFF
few,TRBD2,TRBV5-5,TRBJ2-3,TGTGCCAGCAGCTTGGTTCTAGCGGGGACCACAGATACGCAGTATTTT,CASSLVLAGTTDTQYF
-,TRBD1,TRBV29-1,TRBJ1-2,TGCAGCGCTGCGGGACAGGGGGTTGGTGGCTACACCTTC,CSAAGQGVGGYTF
few,TRBD1,TRBV5-5,TRBJ1-6,TGTGCCAGCAGCCATCCGGACAGGGGTATTTCACCCCTCCACTTT,CASSHPDRGISPLHF
few,-,TRBV18,TRBJ2-7,TGTGCCAGCTCACCAAACGAAGCGAAGGTTGGGATGAACGAGCAGTACTTC,CASSPNEAKVGMNEQYF
few,-,TRBV4-3,TRBJ1-3,TGCGCCAGCAGCCAAGATCCGAACTCTGGAAACACCATATATTTT,CASSQDPNSGNTIYF
-,TRBD1,TRBV10-1,TRBJ2-2,TGCGCCGTACCCCGGGACAGGGGCGCCGGGGAGCTGTTTTTT,CAVPRDRGAGELFF
medium-sized,TRBD1,TRBV5-6,TRBJ1-5,TGTGCCAGCAGCAAAGACAGGGGTCGGCTCAATCAGCCCCAGCATTTT,CASSKDRGRLNQPQHF
-,TRBD1,TRBV4-1,TRBJ2-3,TGCGCCAGCAGCCAGGGACAGGGGCTCACAGATACGCAGTATTTT,CASSQGQGLTDTQYF
-,TRBD2,TRBV4-2,TRBJ2-5,TGTGCCAGCAGCCATACTAGCGTCCAAGAGACCCAGTACTTC,CASSHTSVQETQYF
-,TRBD2,TRBV18,TRBJ2-1,TGTGCCAGCTCACCACCCAGCGGGGGGGCCTTATCGACGTACAATGAGCAGTTCTTC,CASSPPSGGALSTYNEQFF
once,-,TRBV5-1,TRBJ2-2,TGCGCCAGCAGCTTGGCAGGGTTTATCTCCGCTCTTGGCGGGGAGCTGTTTTTT,CASSLAGFISALGGELFF
-,TRBD1,TRBV7-2,TRBJ2-7,TGTGCCAGCAGCTTAGGCTTGTCGGGACAGCACGGCGAGCAGTACTTC,CASSLGLSGQHGEQYF
few,TRBD1,TRBV4-3,TRBJ1-2,TGCGCCAGCAGCCAAGATCTCTGGGACAGGAATCGTGGCTACACCTTC,CASSQDLWDRNRGYTF
-,TRBD1,TRBV5-4,TRBJ1-1,TGTGCCAGCAGCGCCCGACAGGGAACCACTGAAGCTTTCTTT,CASSARQGTTEAFF
few,-,TRBV27,TRBJ2-7,TGTGCCAGCAGGGCTGACGGTCACGAGCAGTACTTC,CASRADGHEQYF
-,-,TRBV7-9,TRBJ1-1,TGTGCCAGCAGCTCCTGGGAAAACACTGAAGCTTTCTTT,CASSSWENTEAFF
-,-,TRBV19,TRBJ1-2,TGTGCCAGTATTTCCCCAGAAGCTAACTATGGCTACACCTTC,CASISPEANYGYTF